This TCR beta chain is drawn from a study of cytomegalovirus exposure and HLA in healthy donors (dated by TCRdb to about 2017). In the study overall: In an earlier analysis of several hundred of the donors, around 300 Gb of sequence data and approximately 100 million unique TCR beta sequences from about 179 million T cells were reported. A later genetic analysis took genome-wide SNP genotypes for about 55% of the roughly 670 donors and used that subset as a discovery cohort. High-throughput TCR immunosequencing, statistical association of individual TCRs with disease status, and machine learning were combined to predict cytomegalovirus infection status. About five DR-DQ haplotypes were treated as single units for association and clustering because of strong linkage in the cohort. Typing coverage differed by locus: A, B, C, DRB1 and DQB1 were typed in roughly 620-630 donors, DQA1 in roughly 500, DPA1 in around 600, and DPB1 in 400 to 490. Of the approximately 400 genotyped donors, around 81% fell in the genetic ancestry cluster associated with self-reported Caucasian donors. All discovery cohort repertoires had been generated on a single sequencing platform. Alongside the repertoire data, information on donor age, sex, ethnicity and CMV serostatus was compiled. On average, roughly 240,000 unique TCR beta nucleotide sequences were sequenced per donor among several hundred genotyped donors of the cohort, with roughly 18% of those sequences being non-productive. Class I and class II HLA loci were covered by the typing at four-digit resolution. The study profiled the T cell repertoires of some 610 subjects by immunosequencing and related them to cytomegalovirus serostatus. In the later analysis, no new phenotypic data were used to find candidate immune exposures; instead, reliance was placed on TCR beta sequences and their occurrence across donors. In addition to the first cohort of hundreds of subjects, a separate validation cohort of over 90 different subjects was used. Roughly 300 gigabases of sequencing data and roughly 81 million unique TCR sequences made up an early release that covered nearly 650 HLA-typed donors. The study aimed to test whether cataloging public T cell receptors could reveal signatures of past pathogen exposure. A later analysis re-examined previously published TCR beta repertoires from around 670 donors and added high-resolution HLA genotyping to investigate patterns of TCR occurrence. In an earlier analysis of 550 to 700 of the donors, high-throughput TCR beta sequencing was used to judge whether each TCR beta V gene segment behaved as functional or pseudogenic. Study-wide conclusions, independent of this receptor: Linkage disequilibrium might explain the correlated functional status among segregating V segments, but an unknown experimental factor could not be excluded. The only immune exposure information available for the cohort was CMV serostatus. In a later analysis, the rate of TCR association differed among HLA loci, with DRB1 alleles having the most associated TCRs and HLA-C alleles having the fewest. According to a later analysis, most CMV-associated TCR beta chains appeared to be HLA-restricted, and the HLA associations seemed to be driven largely by CMV exposure. In a later genetic analysis, fewer N-insertions in productive TCRs were reported among donors in an Asian-associated ancestry cluster than the approximately 710-donor mean. This cohort had only TCR beta chains sequenced, and the lack of alpha or paired-chain data limited which features could be detected. According to a later analysis, parvovirus B19, influenza, CMV and Epstein-Barr virus appeared linked to several top co-occurrence clusters. The presence/absence analyses assumed that sequencing depth was roughly uniform across donors, and that assumption may not be true. In an earlier analysis of some 540 of the donors, most TCR beta V segments appeared in productive rearrangements about 87% or about 30% of the time, broadly matching IMGT annotations. In a later analysis, HLA-associated TCR beta chains showed more clonal expansion and lower generation probabilities than non-associated chains that were equally common. According to the authors, the approach could potentially be generalized to other disease states and immunological phenotypes. A further reported finding was that TCR beta sequences accurately predicted the HLA-A and HLA-B alleles for most subjects in the first cohort. The classifier was reported to diagnose cytomegalovirus status with high specificity and sensitivity in both the original and validation cohorts. HLA typing was unavailable for some donors at each locus, so association tests used only the typed subset. Some IMGT-functional V segments, including TRBV6-2 and TRBV6-3, could not be distinguished by the 87-base-pair reads and were therefore excluded. In the study, approximately 160 TCR beta chains were listed as associated with cytomegalovirus. Strong co-occurrence of HLA alleles, especially DR and DQ, made assigning TCR associations to individual alleles difficult. In a later genetic analysis, a missense DCLRE1C variant was associated with V-gene and J-gene trimming of TCR beta chains, and the association was replicated in an independent cohort. Most TCR sequences were observed very rarely across donors, whereas some public TCRs were present in many individuals. In a later analysis, about 16,000 TCR beta sequences were associated with specific HLA alleles at a false discovery rate of 0.05. A few of the identified cytomegalovirus-associated TCR beta chains were confirmed in vitro to be specific for cytomegalovirus antigens. Approximately 16 rarely observed V segments, including chromosome 9 orphons, were excluded from the earlier analysis of a few hundred of the donors because counts were too low. A cluster of highly shared sequence variants was judged likely to be a technical artifact of the sequencing pipeline.

The germline V gene sets CDR1 to LGHNA and CDR2 to YSLEER. V and J lose 3 bases and 3 bases, and a span of 23 bases separates them. From its cysteine to its phenylalanine, the CDR3 spans 19 amino acids. This entry keeps only the CDR3 DNA: 57 bases, framed from base 1. To note about this clone: Its antigen is unknown. The input lacks base qualities; no much larger clone sits a single base away.

The cohort consisted of 666 healthy bone marrow donors. Cohort members were all nominally healthy when sampled, although unrecorded immune exposures were likely present. The donor tested CMV seropositive and was one of the 289 seropositive cohort members. A peripheral blood sample was provided by each donor, and peripheral blood mononuclear cells were used for TCR beta sequencing. Genomic DNA was extracted from the blood cell samples with the Qiagen DNeasy Blood Extraction Kit. Library preparation used the immunoSEQ multiplex PCR assay. For the multiplex PCR, a mixture combining 60 forward primers for TCR Vbeta segments and 13 reverse primers for TCR Jbeta segments was used. Amplification of the CDR3 region of rearranged TCR beta genes was performed with a multiplex PCR assay on genomic DNA. The Illumina HiSeq System was used to sequence the amplified TCR beta libraries as 87-base-pair reads. On the study's bioinformatics: A later analysis counted tens of millions of unique TCR beta chains across the 640 or so repertoires, and some 12 million of these chains were shared by at least two donors. To remove PCR and sequencing errors, raw reads were error-corrected and collapsed into unique sequences using a nearest-neighbor algorithm that merged closely related sequences. V, D and J gene segments were assigned by aligning CDR3 sequences to IMGT reference sequences. For a sequence to be retained, a match of at least six nucleotides was required to both a V gene segment and a J gene segment. Rearrangements were called productive when the CDR3 lacked stop codons and stayed in frame with V and J; all others were non-productive. Following IMGT convention, CDR3 was defined as the stretch from the second conserved V-encoded cysteine up to the conserved J-encoded phenylalanine. The earlier analysis of 500 to 650 of the donors excluded any sequence lacking an unambiguous match to a single V gene segment. In an earlier analysis of several hundred of the donors, a V segment was called functional when productive rearrangements were above 56.7%, and segregating when the standard deviation between donors exceeded 5%. To diagnose cytomegalovirus status from the catalog of TCR beta chain sequences, a statistical classification framework was built. A later analysis assigned V and J genes by comparing TCR nucleotide sequences with IMGT/GENE-DB human TR gene sequences. In a later analysis, CDR3 sequences and most-parsimonious VDJ recombination scenarios were assigned using the TCRdist pipeline. In a later analysis, each TCR beta chain was defined by its CDR3 amino acid sequence together with its V-gene family, and reads lacking a unique V-gene family were excluded. In a later analysis, approximately 640 highly shared, low-generation-probability nucleotide sequences were removed to address suspected cross-contamination and a sequencing artifact. In a later analysis, a clonal expansion index was calculated for each public chain from normalized within-repertoire ranks of inferred template counts. In a later analysis, generation probabilities were computed with a VDJ recombination model fitted to out-of-frame rearrangements, and the resulting probabilities were checked against IGoR. Hypergeometric tests were used in a later analysis to score TCR-TCR, TCR-HLA and TCR-CMV co-occurrence, with a repertoire-size bias correction applied to the TCR pairs. In a later analysis, false discovery rates were estimated by permuting HLA or CMV assignments 20 times. In a later analysis, co-occurring TCRs were grouped with DBSCAN, and TCRdist sequence similarity was added when clustering was performed within HLA-allele-positive subsets. For co-occurrence clustering, repertoires with fewer than 30,000 or more than 120,000 public chains were excluded, along with roughly 5 repertoires with anomalous nucleotide sharing. TCRdb limited this immuneACCESS table to in-frame rearrangements with V and J called. A share of clones is missing; checked studies link under half to unresolved V genes, and the rest is unexplained. D and trimming come from the DNA, and the V and J calls and clone size come from that table. Counted in this sample were about 110,000 clones; about 80% of them appeared once. The biggest ten clones account for around an eighth of the sample.

The chain is made from TRBV4-3 and TRBJ1-4; the D gene is perhaps TRBD1, on 6 matching bases. The clonotype comes from a man aged 25 to 40 in good health and CMV-seropositive. Material for sequencing was PBMCs. The DNA sequence is as follows: TGCGCCAGCAGCCATACCAGCGGGGGGCTGGGTCGGTCTAATGAAAAACTGTTTTTT. Translated, this gives CASSHTSGGLGRSNEKLFF.